Below are 8 T cell receptor beta chains sequenced from a single sample in a study of blood T cell repertoires in COVID-19. The assay was immunoSEQ multiplex PCR, and TCRdb's table has in-frame clones only and misses some. The sample carries approximately 300,000 clones, around 92% recorded once. Sequenced material: peripheral blood. Every receptor here comes from a man between 18 and 35 years old who had recovered from COVID-19.

This chain connects TRBV3-1 (or the pseudogene TRBV3-2) to TRBJ2-7; D might be TRBD2 (5 bases). The CDR3 is 13 residues long. Germline CDR1 and CDR2: LGHDT and YNNKEL (reference sequence). The V end lost 0 bases, the J end lost 7 bases, and 10 bases lay between the germline ends. Here the CDR3 reads CASSQEPPGEQYF. The CDR3 coding sequence is TGTGCCAGCAGCCAAGAGCCCCCGGGGGAGCAGTACTTC.

The chain has TRBV7-9 and TRBJ1-6; D might be TRBD1 (5 bases). The CDR3 loop spans 13 amino acids. Germline-derived CDR1 and CDR2 are SEHNR and FQNEAQ (reference sequence). The ends were cut back, 8 bases at V and 5 bases at J, with 10 bases in the middle. The CDR3 here is CASRGENNSPLHF. The CDR3 nucleotides read TGTGCCAGCCGGGGGGAAAATAATTCACCCCTCCACTTT.

V gene TRBV6-5 combines with J gene TRBJ1-5, with D hard to call. The CDR3 totals 13 residues. CDR1 and CDR2 (germline): MNHEY, SVGAGI. The V gene lost 6 bases and the J gene lost 4 bases, with 10 bases spanning the gap. CDR3 coding DNA: TGTGCCAGCAGGGGCCAGGTAAATCAGCCCCAGCATTTT. Amino acid sequence: CASRGQVNQPQHF.

V and J are TRBV19 and TRBJ1-6; D is undetermined. This CDR3 comprises 14 residues. Germline CDR1 reads LNHDA; CDR2 reads SQIVND (reference sequence). Trimming took off 3 bases at V and 8 bases at J, with 11 bases between the two ends. The CDR3 DNA reads TGTGCCAGTAGTATCGGCCCGGGAGATTCACCCCTCCACTTT. Encoded protein: CASSIGPGDSPLHF.

V and J are TRBV7-8 and TRBJ1-1; the D is unclear. V dropped 5 bases and J dropped 10 bases, with 14 bases sitting between them. Germline CDR1 is SGHVS and CDR2 is FQNEAQ. This CDR3 has 12 amino acids. Here the CDR3 reads CASSRVGFAAFF. CDR3 nucleotides: TGTGCCAGCAGCCGGGTCGGTTTTGCAGCTTTCTTT.

This clone has more than one count but fewer than ten. V is TRBV24-1 and J is TRBJ2-1; 9 nucleotides match TRBD2. The CDR3 runs 16 residues. The V segment lost 3 bases and the J segment 6 bases; nucleotides outside the gene matches: 8. CDR1 and CDR2 (germline): KGHDR, SFDVKD. CDR3 coding DNA: TGTGCCACCAGTGATCCGGGACTAGCCGGGGGCAATGAGCAGTTCTTC. Protein sequence: CATSDPGLAGGNEQFF.

This clone has only one observation. The rearrangement uses TRBV4-1 and TRBJ2-3; 11 nucleotides match TRBD2. The length of the CDR3 is 17 residues. Trimming removed 3 bases from V and 4 bases from J; junction bases left unmatched: 9. The germline gives CDR1 MGHRA, CDR2 YSYEKL. This CDR3 is CASSQAPTSGSADTQYF. The CDR3 nucleotides are TGCGCCAGCAGCCAGGCCCCCACTAGCGGGAGTGCAGATACGCAGTATTTT.

This chain connects TRBV27 to TRBJ1-5, with 7 bases identical to TRBD1. Germline V lookup: CDR1 MNHEY, CDR2 SMNVEV (reference sequence). V shed 7 bases and J 6 bases; nucleotides not matched to a gene: 12. This CDR3 is 15 amino acids long. The CDR3 DNA is TGTGCCAGCACTAGGGACAGCGAAGGACGTCAGCCCCAGCATTTT. Its translation: CASTRDSEGRQPQHF.